In this sample, the clone carrying this T cell receptor beta chain turned up once. The CDR3 is 14 amino acids. V lost 5 bases to trimming and J lost 2 bases, with 11 bases between them. Germline CDR1 and CDR2: SGHTA and FQGNSA. These data are taken from a study of blood T cell repertoires in COVID-19. Turning to the study itself: Spain, Italy and the United States supplied samples that represented acute and convalescent COVID-19. Sources were T cells, B-cell-depleted T cells, or PBMCs; the material itself was cDNA or gDNA.

Authors' data handling: Counts of nucleated cells, estimated from reference gene primer amplification, were obtained. Sequencing was performed with immunoSEQ multiplex PCR; in TCRdb, only in-frame clones are kept and a portion is missing. V and J calls and clone size follow that table, whereas D and trimming were derived from the DNA. The sample gives about 300,000 clones, over 70% of which show up once; approximately 1.2% is in the top ten. The specimen sequenced was peripheral blood. The clonotype comes from a woman in her 50s with acute or convalescent COVID-19. The chain is built from TRBV7-2 and TRBJ2-3; maybe TRBD1 (5 bases). CDR3: CASSLQAATDTQYF. In DNA form, the CDR3 reads TGTGCCAGCAGCCTACAGGCAGCCACAGATACGCAGTATTTT.